Each of the 32 T cell receptor beta chains below was sequenced from the same sample in a study of shared clonotypes between healthy human individuals. The protocol was immunoSEQ multiplex PCR, while the TCRdb copy is restricted to in-frame clones and leaves out a portion. The data contain about 480,000 clones, about 75% of them singletons. The sequencing input was PBMCs. These receptors all come from a woman aged 40-49 years in good health. Some clones in this sample may be carry-over from other donors' samples.

The CDR3, as DNA: TGCGCCAGCAGCCAGACCCCGGACAGGGGAGTCGGCTACACCTTC. As protein: CASSQTPDRGVGYTF. The V and J genes are TRBV4-1 and TRBJ1-2; the match to TRBD1 covers 9 bases. Looked up from germline, CDR1 is MGHRA and CDR2 is YSYEKL. The CDR3 is 15 amino acids. Losses at the gene ends were 3 bases for V and 8 bases for J; bases not matched to a gene: 10.

The chain couples TRBV11-2 to TRBJ2-7; D not resolved. Germline V gene lookup returns CDR1 SGHAT and CDR2 FQNNGV. Trimming took off 1 base at V and 0 bases at J, with 7 bases between the two ends. This CDR3 is built from 14 residues. For the CDR3, the DNA is TGTGCCAGCAGCTTAGTTCCTAGCTCCTACGAGCAGTACTTC. Protein: CASSLVPSSYEQYF.

The V call is TRBV6-1, the J call TRBJ2-1; the match to TRBD2 covers 9 bases. V gave up 5 bases and J gave up 6 bases; unmatched junction bases: 2. The V gene's germline CDR1 is MNHNS and CDR2 SASEGT. The CDR3 runs 13 residues. The CDR3 protein is CASSSSGSNEQFF. As DNA, the CDR3 is TGTGCCAGCAGTAGTAGCGGGAGCAATGAGCAGTTCTTC.

This clone was seen only a few times. V gene TRBV30 combines with J gene TRBJ1-1; D gene uncertain. The CDR3 has 13 residues. Germline V gene sequence: CDR1 GTSNPN, CDR2 SVGIG (reference sequence). V shed 2 bases and J shed 1 base, with 8 bases lying between them. The CDR3 sequence: CAWSYQKNTEAFF. The CDR3 DNA sequence: TGTGCCTGGAGTTATCAGAAGAACACTGAAGCTTTCTTT.

The genes are TRBV2 and TRBJ1-6, with 8 bases identical to TRBD1. Germline lookup yields CDR1 SNHLY and CDR2 FYNNEI. The trim removed 6 bases at V and 6 bases at J, leaving 10 bases unmatched. The CDR3 runs 16 residues. The CDR3 reads CASRDTGGLANSPLHF. CDR3 sequence (DNA): TGTGCCAGCAGGGATACAGGGGGACTTGCTAATTCACCCCTCCACTTT.

The rearrangement joins TRBV6-1 to TRBJ1-3, with a weak D call TRBD1 (5 bases). The germline CDR1 and CDR2 sequences are MNHNS and SASEGT. Trimming stripped 4 bases from V and 1 base from J, with 11 bases between. The CDR3 sequence is 15 residues long. The CDR3 is CASSGGIASGNTIYF. The CDR3 bases are TGTGCCAGCAGTGGGGGGATCGCGTCTGGAAACACCATATATTTT.

The chain is built from TRBV6-6 and TRBJ2-7, with TRBD1 identical over 7 bases. The CDR3 sequence is 11 residues long. Germline CDR1 reads MNHNY; CDR2 reads SVGAGI (reference sequence). The J segment lost 6 bases and the V segment lost 10 bases, leaving 6 bases of the junction unmatched. DNA for the CDR3: TGTGCCACTACCACAGGGGTCGAGCAGTACTTC. This sequence encodes CATTTGVEQYF.

The chain carries TRBV7-3 and TRBJ1-1, with no clear D. The CDR3 contains 14 residues. CDR1 is SGHTA, CDR2 FQGTGA, per germline. The V gene lost 5 bases and the J gene lost 3 bases, with 13 bases spanning the gap. Written as DNA, the CDR3 is TGTGCCAGCAGCCGGACGGGCGGGGACACTGAAGCTTTCTTT. It encodes CASSRTGGDTEAFF.

Regarding this clone: The identical CDR3 is also encoded by other nucleotide sequences in the sample. The V and J genes are TRBV7-2 and TRBJ2-7; D is undetermined. CDR1 SGHTA and CDR2 FQGNSA come from the germline V gene. The CDR3 is made up of 15 amino acids. V was trimmed by 4 bases and J by 0 bases, leaving 13 bases between them. The CDR3 DNA sequence: TGTGCCAGCAGCTCTGGTCACTTGAGCTCCTACGAGCAGTACTTC. Translating it yields CASSSGHLSSYEQYF.

The gene calls are TRBV6-4 and TRBJ2-2, with no clear D. With 3 bases removed from V and 3 bases from J, the gap between germline ends came to 11 bases. The CDR3 covers 15 residues. Germline lookup yields CDR1 MRHNA and CDR2 SNTAGT. CDR3 bases: TGTGCCAGCAGTGAAGGTTTAGTCCACACCGGGGAGCTGTTTTTT. Its translation: CASSEGLVHTGELFF.

This clone has only a few counts. The chain uses TRBV5-1 and TRBJ2-1; TRBD2 agrees at 11 bases. In germline, CDR1 is SGHRS, CDR2 YFSETQ. There are 18 residues in the CDR3. V shed 0 bases and J 7 bases; nucleotides not matched to a gene: 12. CDR3: CASSLEMLSGRAWNEQFF. The CDR3 DNA is TGCGCCAGCAGCTTGGAGATGCTTAGCGGGAGGGCCTGGAATGAGCAGTTCTTC. The complete variable domain, with remaining parts taken from reference TRBV5-1 and TRBJ2-1, reads KAGVTQTPRYLIKTRGQQVTLSCSPISGHRSVSWYQQTPGQGLQFLFEYFSETQRNKGNFPGRFSGRQFSNSRSEMNVSTLELGDSALYLCASSLEMLSGRAWNEQFFGPGTRLTVL.

The chain is built from TRBV5-6 and TRBJ2-7; D is possibly TRBD2 (5 bases). The CDR3 runs to 13 residues. V was pared by 6 bases and J by 0 bases, with 10 bases between. The germline V gene encodes CDR1 SGHDT and CDR2 YYEEEE. CDR3 DNA sequence: TGTGCCAGCAACCGACGGGACTCCTACGAGCAGTACTTC. Translation gives CASNRRDSYEQYF.

The rearrangement links TRBV19 to TRBJ1-1, with D unresolved. This CDR3 is built from 15 residues. Between the trimmed V and J ends, which lost 1 base and 2 bases, there was a span of 11 bases. Germline lookup yields CDR1 LNHDA and CDR2 SQIVND (reference sequence). CDR3 nucleotide sequence: TGTGCCAGTAGTATAGCAGGCAACCTAAACACTGAAGCTTTCTTT. This sequence encodes CASSIAGNLNTEAFF.

The chain recombines TRBV18 with TRBJ2-2, with 9 bases that match TRBD1. Germline V gene data show CDR1 as KGHSH and CDR2 as LQKENI. Losses at the gene ends were 4 bases for V and 7 bases for J; bases not matched to a gene: 10. This CDR3 is 16 amino acids long. The CDR3 region has the DNA TGTGCCAGCTCACAGGGGACAGGGCCGACCGGCGGGGAGCTGTTTTTT. It encodes CASSQGTGPTGGELFF.

Concerning this clone itself: An end of the junction does not agree with germline; a read error may underlie this. The chain carries TRBV10-3 and TRBJ1-1; D possibly corresponds to TRBD1 (6 bases). The V gene's germline CDR1 is ENHRY and CDR2 SYGVKD. The CDR3 runs 15 residues. CDR3 residues: CATVPGDKANAEAFF. As DNA, the CDR3 is TGTGCCACCGTACCAGGGGACAAGGCGAACGCTGAAGCTTTCTTT.

The rearrangement joins TRBV20-1 to TRBJ2-5; perhaps TRBD1 as D (5 bases). V gave up 5 bases and J gave up 12 bases, with 7 bases separating them. CDR3 length equals 8 residues. Germline CDR1 reads DFQATT; CDR2 reads SNEGSKA (reference sequence). As DNA, the CDR3 is TGCAGTGCTCCCAGGGAGTACTTC. The encoded protein is CSAPREYF.

This clone has just a few counts. The chain uses TRBV6-4 and TRBJ1-5; D is ambiguous. Per the germline V gene, CDR1 is MRHNA and CDR2 is SNTAGT. V dropped 2 bases and J dropped 7 bases, with 12 bases sitting between them. The CDR3 runs 14 residues. CDR3 in DNA: TGTGCCAGCAGTGACGGACGGCCCCGACAGCCCCAGCATTTT. Translating gives CASSDGRPRQPQHF.

This clone was seen a handful of times. This chain links TRBV23-1 with TRBJ2-3, with D possibly matching TRBD1 (5 bases). TRBV23-1 is an open reading frame, and its role is uncertain. The V end was cut by 8 bases, the J end by 1 base, with 13 bases between. The CDR3 loop spans 14 amino acids. The CDR3 spells CASGAQLGTDTQYF. The CDR3 DNA is TGCGCCAGCGGGGCACAGCTAGGCACAGATACGCAGTATTTT.

The table lists this clone with a count of one. The J gene is TRBJ1-1, the V gene TRBV28, with 7 bases lining up with TRBD1. The CDR3 extends over 17 amino acids. CDR1 is MDHEN and CDR2 is SYDVKM in the germline V gene. The V segment lost 7 bases and the J segment 2 bases; nucleotides outside the gene matches: 16. CDR3: CASKPTGPPTSNTEAFF. Here the CDR3 DNA reads TGTGCCAGCAAGCCGACAGGGCCTCCGACTTCAAACACTGAAGCTTTCTTT.

The CDR3 sequence is CASSLPPVGSTDTQYF. CDR3 nucleotides: TGCGCCAGCAGCCTTCCCCCGGTGGGTAGCACAGATACGCAGTATTTT. The chain joins TRBV5-1 to TRBJ2-3, with D unclear. The CDR3 extends over 16 amino acids. Trimming took 4 bases from V and 0 from J, leaving 15 bases between them. CDR1 is SGHRS and CDR2 is YFSETQ in the germline V gene.

This chain joins TRBV18 and TRBJ2-1; tentatively, D is TRBD1 (6 bases). V lost 6 bases and J lost 5, with 11 bases in between. Looked up from germline, CDR1 is KGHSH and CDR2 is LQKENI. CDR3 length: 13 amino acids. Here the CDR3 DNA reads TGTGCCAGCTCGTCGACAGGAGACAATGAGCAGTTCTTC. Translating gives CASSSTGDNEQFF.

V and J are TRBV4-1 and TRBJ1-4; D not certain. V was trimmed by 0 bases and J by 5 bases, leaving 13 bases between them. This CDR3 contains 16 residues. Germline V gives CDR1 MGHRA, CDR2 YSYEKL. The CDR3 region is CASSQDPRTGNEKLFF. CDR3 sequence (DNA): TGCGCCAGCAGCCAAGATCCAAGGACGGGGAATGAAAAACTGTTTTTT.

The chain employs TRBV4-1 and TRBJ1-5; 9 nucleotides match TRBD1. CDR3 length: 13 residues. Germline V lookup: CDR1 MGHRA, CDR2 YSYEKL. J was trimmed by 12 bases and V by 4 bases; bases with no gene match: 7. The CDR3 DNA follows: TGCGCCAGCAGCCTCTCCGGGACAGGGCGCCAGCATTTT. Translation gives CASSLSGTGRQHF.

Comment on this clone: In the same sample, other DNA sequences code for this CDR3. The gene calls are TRBV5-1 and TRBJ2-5, with TRBD2 matching over 12 bases. CDR1 SGHRS and CDR2 YFSETQ come from the germline V gene. The CDR3 extends over 15 amino acids. V gave up 0 bases and J gave up 3 bases; unmatched junction bases: 0. CDR3 nucleotides: TGCGCCAGCAGCTTGGGACTAGCGGGAGAAGAGACCCAGTACTTC. Amino acid sequence: CASSLGLAGEETQYF.

The chain employs TRBV6-4 and TRBJ2-1; no definite D call. CDR1 and CDR2 from the germline V gene are MRHNA and SNTAGT. The ends were cut back, 7 bases at V and 3 bases at J, with 16 bases in the middle. This CDR3 has 15 amino acids. CDR3 residues: CASTPMPGYYNEQFF. For the CDR3, the DNA is TGTGCCAGCACCCCTATGCCCGGATACTACAATGAGCAGTTCTTC.

This clone occurred a few times. The rearrangement joins TRBV6-4 to TRBJ2-1; D possibly corresponds to TRBD1 (5 bases). CDR1 is MRHNA and CDR2 is SNTAGT in the germline V gene. This CDR3 comprises 15 residues. V gave up 6 bases and J gave up 6 bases, with 18 bases separating them. CDR3 in amino acids: CASSPQGDNTNEQFF. DNA for the CDR3: TGTGCCAGCAGCCCCCAGGGTGATAACACCAATGAGCAGTTCTTC.

The rearrangement uses TRBV5-4 and TRBJ2-5; 10 nucleotides align to TRBD2. Germline V gene sequence: CDR1 SGHNT, CDR2 YYREEE (reference sequence). The CDR3 has 14 amino acids. The trim removed 4 bases at V and 5 bases at J, leaving 5 bases unmatched. CDR3 protein: CASSLLSGGETQYF. CDR3 DNA: TGTGCCAGCAGCCTCCTTAGCGGGGGGGAGACCCAGTACTTC. Full variable domain (outside the CDR3, taken from reference TRBV5-4 and TRBJ2-5): ETGVTQSPTHLIKTRGQQVTLRCSSQSGHNTVSWYQQALGQGPQFIFQYYREEENGRGNFPPRFSGLQFPNYSSELNVNALELDDSALYLCASSLLSGGETQYFGPGTRLLVL.

The chain uses TRBV6-5 and TRBJ2-3; D may match TRBD1 or TRBD2 (5 bases each). The V gene lost 7 bases and the J gene lost 3 bases, with 17 bases spanning the gap. Germline V gives CDR1 MNHEY, CDR2 SVGAGI. The CDR3 covers 15 residues. CDR3 bases: TGTGCCAGCACCCAAGGGCAGGGAGCTACAGATACGCAGTATTTT. It is translated as CASTQGQGATDTQYF.

This chain connects TRBV30 to TRBJ2-7; D not certain. Germline CDR1 GTSNPN, CDR2 SVGIG (reference sequence). There are 13 residues in the CDR3. Trimming took 3 bases from V and 7 from J, leaving 16 bases between them. DNA of the CDR3: TGTGCCTGGAGCCCGCCTTGGGGTGAGGAGCAGTACTTC. This translates into CAWSPPWGEEQYF.

The chain combines TRBV6-6 with TRBJ2-1, with TRBD2 matching over 10 bases. The CDR3 contains 16 residues. The germline CDR1 and CDR2 sequences are MNHNY and SVGAGI (reference sequence). With V trimmed by 2 bases and J by 9 bases, 10 bases remained unmatched. CDR3 region: CASSYGLRAGGGEQFF. The CDR3 DNA is TGTGCCAGCAGTTACGGTCTTCGAGCGGGAGGGGGTGAGCAGTTCTTC.

The chain joins TRBV29-1 to TRBJ2-1, with 15 bases identical to TRBD2. There are 17 residues in the CDR3. CDR1 is SQVTM, CDR2 ANQGSEA, per germline. Trimming took 1 base from V and 9 from J; bases not matched to a gene: 10. Written as DNA, the CDR3 is TGCAGCGTTGAAGCCCGGACTAGCGGGAGGGCCATGACTGAGCAGTTCTTC. Translation gives CSVEARTSGRAMTEQFF.

This clone was counted a few times. The CDR3 loop reads CASSLGREETQYF. The CDR3 DNA is TGTGCCAGCAGTTTAGGGCGGGAGGAGACCCAGTACTTC. The rearrangement joins TRBV27 to TRBJ2-5, with 7 bases that match TRBD2. The germline CDR1 and CDR2 sequences are MNHEY and SMNVEV (reference sequence). The CDR3 spans 13 residues. V lost 2 bases and J lost 5; bases outside the gene matches: 2.